Described below is a single TCR beta chain sequence and its context. Antigen: not known. This specimen comes from a study of Ad26.COV2.S vaccination and SARS-CoV-2 variants. Findings and caveats of the study: The TCR-based breadth and depth measures might underestimate overall T cell responses.

The treatment is: 19 received Ad26.COV2.S at low or high dose, single or two shots; roughly five received placebo; per-sample allocation not given. Sampling took place 63 days after the first vaccine or placebo injection. Profiling relied on immunoSEQ multiplex PCR, and the TCRdb table lists in-frame clones only, not all of them. Among around 400,000 clones listed, 90% were seen once. The CDR3 has 16 amino acids. CDR1 and CDR2 from the germline V gene are SGHNT and YYREEE (reference sequence). V dropped 3 bases and J dropped 7; count of bases not matched to a gene: 9. The receptor was isolated from a person between 18 and 59 years old who received the Ad26.COV2.S COVID-19 vaccine or a placebo. The sample in question was peripheral blood, obtained in a trial of Ad26.COV2.S vaccine versus placebo. The V gene is TRBV5-4, the J gene TRBJ1-6; 8 bases agree with TRBD1. CDR3 in DNA: TGTGCCAGCAGCTCGATCCGACAGGGGCTAAATTCACCCCTCCACTTT. Its translation is CASSSIRQGLNSPLHF. The entire variable domain, with the rest obtained from reference TRBV5-4 and TRBJ1-6, is as follows: ETGVTQSPTHLIKTRGQQVTLRCSSQSGHNTVSWYQQALGQGPQFIFQYYREEENGRGNFPPRFSGLQFPNYSSELNVNALELDDSALYLCASSSIRQGLNSPLHFGNGTRLTVT.